The present entry profiles one T cell receptor (beta chain) with its context. Antigen: not known. Trimming took off 6 bases at V and 4 bases at J, with 19 bases between the two ends. Germline V gene sequence: CDR1 MNHEY, CDR2 SMNVEV (reference sequence). This CDR3 comprises 17 residues. Primed by a sample-barcoded 5' primer and a J-beta primer mix, a second PCR proceeded for about 6 to 12 cycles. TCRdb independently ran MiXCR on the 5' RACE reads; one entry per CDR3 protein. The sample yields around 790,000 distinct CDR3 sequences, 40% to 50% seen once. The sample is drawn from a study of blood T cells in healthy people across ages. Overall study findings and caveats: Because sorting was not performed, PBMCs prevented conclusive naive versus antigen-experienced comparison.

The rearrangement joins TRBV27 to TRBJ2-6; tentatively, D is TRBD2 (5 bases). This clonotype originated in a man aged 55 to 70 in good health. The specimen sequenced was blood. The CDR3 here is CASSPRAGIAGANVLTF. DNA of the CDR3: TGTGCCAGCAGCCCGAGGGCAGGCATCGCGGGGGCCAACGTCCTGACTTTC. Using reference TRBV27 and TRBJ2-6 for the parts outside the CDR3, the full variable domain is EAQVTQNPRYLITVTGKKLTVTCSQNMNHEYMSWYRQDPGLGLRQIYYSMNVEVTDKGDVPEGYKVSRKEKRNFPLILESPSPNQTSLYFCASSPRAGIAGANVLTFGAGSRLTVL.